This is a list of T cell receptor beta chains from one sample in a study of T cell repertoires in cytomegalovirus infection. MiXCR, run by TCRdb on the reads, gives a single entry per CDR3 protein. The sample lists 150,000 to 200,000 distinct CDR3 sequences, about a tenth occurring once. Sequenced input: PBMCs. All receptors derive from a human donor in good health (CMV status not recorded). Some clones in this sample may be carry-over from other donors' samples. The CDR3 runs from the conserved cysteine through the conserved F or W. Each record gives: D gene, V gene, J gene, clone size, CDR3 protein, CDR3 DNA. The D gene is left open where the match is weak. The size of a clone is reported for some rows only, either as once, few or many, or as a class for expanded clones.

d_gene: NA
v_gene: TRBV7-8
j_gene: TRBJ1-1
abundance: many
CDR3aa: CASSLGGPNTEAFF
CDR3nt: TGTGCCAGCAGCTTAGGGGGGCCGAACACTGAAGCTTTCTTT

d_gene: NA
v_gene: TRBV7-2
j_gene: TRBJ1-5
abundance: many
CDR3aa: CASSFGGRNQPQHF
CDR3nt: TGTGCCAGCAGCTTCGGGGGGCGAAATCAGCCCCAGCATTTT

d_gene: NA
v_gene: TRBV12-3/TRBV12-4
j_gene: TRBJ1-3
abundance: few
CDR3aa: CASSPNWSAGDTIYF
CDR3nt: TGTGCCAGCAGCCCGAATTGGTCCGCGGGGGACACCATATATTTT

d_gene: NA
v_gene: TRBV5-4
j_gene: TRBJ1-2
abundance: NA
CDR3aa: CASSVPGRFDGYTF
CDR3nt: TGTGCCAGCAGCGTACCCGGGAGATTCGATGGCTACACCTTC

d_gene: TRBD2
v_gene: TRBV28
j_gene: TRBJ2-5
abundance: NA
CDR3aa: CASSSAGTNQETQYF
CDR3nt: TGTGCCAGCAGTTCCGCTGGGACTAACCAAGAGACCCAGTACTTC

d_gene: NA
v_gene: TRBV7-2
j_gene: TRBJ1-6
abundance: many
CDR3aa: CASSGRPGSGSPLHF
CDR3nt: TGTGCCAGCAGCGGAAGACCGGGGAGTGGTTCACCCCTCCACTTT

d_gene: TRBD1
v_gene: TRBV28
j_gene: TRBJ1-4
abundance: NA
CDR3aa: CASSEDRMITNEKLFF
CDR3nt: TGTGCCAGCAGTGAGGACAGGATGATAACTAATGAAAAACTGTTTTTT

d_gene: NA
v_gene: TRBV6-1
j_gene: TRBJ1-1
abundance: many
CDR3aa: CASSEGAETEAFF
CDR3nt: TGTGCCAGCAGTGAGGGGGCAGAGACTGAAGCTTTCTTT

d_gene: TRBD2
v_gene: TRBV5-4
j_gene: TRBJ2-7
abundance: many
CDR3aa: CASSPGLAGGTYEQYF
CDR3nt: TGTGCCAGCAGCCCGGGACTAGCGGGGGGAACCTACGAGCAGTACTTC

d_gene: NA
v_gene: TRBV5-6
j_gene: TRBJ2-7
abundance: many
CDR3aa: CASSRLGGNFGEQYF
CDR3nt: TGTGCCAGCAGCCGTCTTGGGGGGAACTTCGGCGAGCAGTACTTC

d_gene: TRBD1
v_gene: TRBV20-1
j_gene: TRBJ2-7
abundance: few
CDR3aa: CSAQIPTGGDYEQYF
CDR3nt: TGCAGTGCCCAAATCCCGACAGGGGGGGACTACGAGCAGTACTTC